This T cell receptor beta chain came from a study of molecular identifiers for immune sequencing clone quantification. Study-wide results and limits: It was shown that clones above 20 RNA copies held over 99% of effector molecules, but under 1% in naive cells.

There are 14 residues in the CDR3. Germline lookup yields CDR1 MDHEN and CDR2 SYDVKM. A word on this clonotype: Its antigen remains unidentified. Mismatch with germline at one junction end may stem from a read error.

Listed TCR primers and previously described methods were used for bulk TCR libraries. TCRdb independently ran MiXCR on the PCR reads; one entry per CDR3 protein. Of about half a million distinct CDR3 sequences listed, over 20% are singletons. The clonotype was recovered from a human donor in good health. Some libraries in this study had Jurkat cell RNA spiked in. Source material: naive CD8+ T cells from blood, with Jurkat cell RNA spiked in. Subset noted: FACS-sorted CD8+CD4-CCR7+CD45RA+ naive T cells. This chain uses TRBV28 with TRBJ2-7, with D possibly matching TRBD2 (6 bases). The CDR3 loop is CAISLRDSPYEQYF. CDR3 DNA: TGTGCCATCAGTTTAAGGGACTCCCCCTACGAGCAGTACTTC.